This TCR beta chain was captured by sequencing in a study of regulatory T cells in long-lasting Graves disease. This clonotype appeared many times. Its antigen is as yet unknown. Findings and limits, study-wide: Persistent Graves' patients showed reduced TCR diversity versus newly diagnosed patients. TRBV28, TRBJ1-2 and TRBJ2-5 were segments that persistent disease favored.

Trimming took 6 bases from V and 7 from J, leaving 13 bases between them. This CDR3 has 13 residues. Libraries of TCR beta came from iRepertoire HTBI primers plus Arm-PCR of CDR3 regions. TCRdb redid the calling of the multiplex PCR reads with MiXCR, one entry per CDR3 protein. The data contain fewer than 550,000 distinct CDR3 sequences, 16% of them singletons. Time point reported: newly diagnosed GD, antithyroid drugs for less than 3 months. The TCR library was prepared using RNA isolated from PBMCs. The sample was also reused in another study, on T cells in Graves' hyperthyroidism and ophthalmopathy. That publication notes: A set of HTBI primers served as the primers for a first-round RT-PCR of the TCR CDR3.

The chain employs TRBV12-3 or TRBV12-4 and TRBJ2-1, with D possibly TRBD2 on 5 matching bases. The receptor was derived from a woman between 18 and 30 years old with Graves disease. The sequenced sample was peripheral blood mononuclear cells (PBMCs), obtained at new diagnosis, from a patient treated with antithyroid drugs. CDR3 region: CASRPQLGNEQFF. The CDR3 bases are TGTGCCAGCAGGCCCCAACTAGGAAATGAGCAGTTCTTC.